These T cell receptor beta chains were read from a single sample in a study of cytomegalovirus exposure and HLA in healthy donors. The assay was immunoSEQ multiplex PCR, and TCRdb's table has in-frame clones only and misses some. The sample includes fewer than 300,000 clones, roughly 88% seen only once; the top ten take about 0.9%. Material: PBMCs. These receptors originate from a woman between 18 and 29 years old in good health and CMV-seronegative. Each CDR3 is given with its conserved first and last residue. Each record gives: J gene, V gene, D gene, clone size, CDR3 protein, CDR3 DNA. D genes are given only for firm matches. Some rows mark clone size as missing; the rest say once, few, many or name a class of expanded clone.

j_call: TRBJ1-5
v_call: TRBV23-1
d_call: TRBD1
clone_size: -
cdr3_aa: CASSPGTAWGNQPQHF
cdr3_nt: TGCGCCAGCAGCCCCGGGACAGCATGGGGCAATCAGCCCCAGCATTTT

j_call: TRBJ2-1
v_call: TRBV27
d_call: TRBD2
clone_size: -
cdr3_aa: CASSLGLAGGPGNEQFF
cdr3_nt: TGTGCCAGCAGTTTAGGGCTAGCGGGAGGGCCGGGTAATGAGCAGTTCTTC

j_call: TRBJ1-1
v_call: TRBV11-2
d_call: TRBD1
clone_size: once
cdr3_aa: CASSFTGAETEAFF
cdr3_nt: TGTGCCAGCAGCTTTACAGGGGCAGAGACTGAAGCTTTCTTT

j_call: TRBJ2-7
v_call: TRBV4-3
d_call: TRBD1
clone_size: -
cdr3_aa: CASSQVGTGAGEQYF
cdr3_nt: TGCGCCAGCAGCCAAGTAGGGACAGGGGCTGGCGAGCAGTACTTC

j_call: TRBJ1-5
v_call: TRBV4-1
d_call: -
clone_size: -
cdr3_aa: CASSQGPVDQPQHF
cdr3_nt: TGCGCCAGCAGCCAGGGGCCGGTGGATCAGCCCCAGCATTTT

j_call: TRBJ2-2
v_call: TRBV9
d_call: -
clone_size: once
cdr3_aa: CASSVAQQGNTGELFF
cdr3_nt: TGTGCCAGCAGCGTAGCACAACAGGGGAACACCGGGGAGCTGTTTTTT

j_call: TRBJ2-1
v_call: TRBV5-6
d_call: TRBD2
clone_size: -
cdr3_aa: CASSLPLAGVGNEQFF
cdr3_nt: TGTGCCAGCAGCTTACCACTAGCGGGAGTGGGGAATGAGCAGTTCTTC

j_call: TRBJ2-7
v_call: TRBV19
d_call: TRBD1
clone_size: -
cdr3_aa: CASTPRQGPYEQYF
cdr3_nt: TGTGCCAGTACCCCGAGACAGGGGCCCTACGAGCAGTACTTC

j_call: TRBJ1-1
v_call: TRBV5-4
d_call: TRBD1
clone_size: -
cdr3_aa: CASSLAGTGSNFF
cdr3_nt: TGTGCCAGCAGCTTGGCTGGGACAGGGAGTAACTTCTTT

j_call: TRBJ2-7
v_call: TRBV28
d_call: -
clone_size: -
cdr3_aa: CASSFQGQDYEQYF
cdr3_nt: TGTGCCAGCAGTTTCCAGGGGCAAGATTACGAGCAGTACTTC

j_call: TRBJ2-7
v_call: TRBV4-3
d_call: -
clone_size: -
cdr3_aa: CASSQDEPGSEQYF
cdr3_nt: TGCGCCAGCAGCCAAGATGAACCGGGGAGCGAGCAGTACTTC

j_call: TRBJ2-5
v_call: TRBV5-1
d_call: -
clone_size: -
cdr3_aa: CASSLAETQYF
cdr3_nt: TGCGCCAGCAGCTTGGCTGAGACCCAGTACTTC

j_call: TRBJ1-5
v_call: TRBV9
d_call: -
clone_size: -
cdr3_aa: CASSVGPGNGDQPQHF
cdr3_nt: TGTGCCAGCAGCGTAGGTCCGGGGAACGGTGATCAGCCCCAGCATTTT

j_call: TRBJ2-7
v_call: TRBV5-1
d_call: TRBD1
clone_size: -
cdr3_aa: CASSPGDSGYEQYF
cdr3_nt: TGCGCCAGCAGCCCAGGGGACAGCGGCTACGAGCAGTACTTC

j_call: TRBJ1-3
v_call: TRBV5-1
d_call: -
clone_size: -
cdr3_aa: CASSPPRGSGNTIYF
cdr3_nt: TGCGCCAGCAGCCCTCCGCGGGGTTCCGGAAACACCATATATTTT

j_call: TRBJ2-3
v_call: TRBV4-1
d_call: TRBD1
clone_size: -
cdr3_aa: CASSQEFQGATSSDTQYF
cdr3_nt: TGCGCCAGCAGCCAAGAGTTTCAGGGGGCAACTTCCTCAGATACGCAGTATTTT

j_call: TRBJ2-7
v_call: TRBV27
d_call: TRBD1
clone_size: -
cdr3_aa: CASSSPGTGRSYEQYF
cdr3_nt: TGTGCCAGCAGTTCCCCCGGGACAGGCAGATCCTACGAGCAGTACTTC

j_call: TRBJ1-1
v_call: TRBV5-6
d_call: -
clone_size: -
cdr3_aa: CASSLGRGTEAFF
cdr3_nt: TGTGCCAGCAGCTTAGGCAGGGGCACTGAAGCTTTCTTT

j_call: TRBJ2-2
v_call: TRBV5-1
d_call: -
clone_size: -
cdr3_aa: CASSSFTGELFF
cdr3_nt: TGCGCCAGCAGTAGTTTCACCGGGGAGCTGTTTTTT

j_call: TRBJ1-4
v_call: TRBV30
d_call: TRBD1
clone_size: -
cdr3_aa: CAWSSGQGAIAEKLFF
cdr3_nt: TGTGCCTGGAGTTCTGGACAGGGGGCAATCGCTGAAAAACTGTTTTTT

j_call: TRBJ2-5
v_call: TRBV5-6
d_call: -
clone_size: -
cdr3_aa: CASSRQDAPETQYF
cdr3_nt: TGTGCCAGCAGTAGACAGGACGCCCCAGAGACCCAGTACTTC

j_call: TRBJ1-1
v_call: TRBV13
d_call: TRBD1
clone_size: -
cdr3_aa: CASSFGQGRVKEAEAFF
cdr3_nt: TGTGCCAGCAGCTTCGGACAGGGGAGAGTTAAGGAGGCTGAAGCTTTCTTT

j_call: TRBJ2-7
v_call: TRBV7-8
d_call: -
clone_size: -
cdr3_aa: CASSPRRNYEQYF
cdr3_nt: TGTGCCAGCAGCCCCAGAAGAAACTACGAGCAGTACTTC

j_call: TRBJ2-2
v_call: TRBV9
d_call: -
clone_size: -
cdr3_aa: CASSPGPSTGELFF
cdr3_nt: TGTGCCAGCAGCCCAGGGCCGTCCACCGGGGAGCTGTTTTTT

j_call: TRBJ2-5
v_call: TRBV6-5
d_call: TRBD1
clone_size: -
cdr3_aa: CASRTGMEETQYF
cdr3_nt: TGTGCCAGCAGGACAGGGATGGAAGAGACCCAGTACTTC

j_call: TRBJ1-5
v_call: TRBV27
d_call: TRBD1
clone_size: -
cdr3_aa: CASSMGQGHQPQHF
cdr3_nt: TGTGCCAGCAGTATGGGACAGGGACATCAGCCCCAGCATTTT

j_call: TRBJ2-5
v_call: TRBV5-1
d_call: TRBD2
clone_size: -
cdr3_aa: CASSSQPGGAETQYF
cdr3_nt: TGCGCCAGCAGCTCTCAACCGGGGGGAGCGGAGACCCAGTACTTC

j_call: TRBJ1-2
v_call: TRBV5-1
d_call: TRBD1
clone_size: -
cdr3_aa: CASREAGGEGLDGYTF
cdr3_nt: TGCGCCAGCAGGGAGGCAGGGGGCGAGGGACTGGATGGCTACACCTTC

j_call: TRBJ2-7
v_call: TRBV4-1
d_call: TRBD2
clone_size: -
cdr3_aa: CASSQDPRDYPRSEQYF
cdr3_nt: TGCGCCAGCAGCCAAGATCCCCGGGACTACCCAAGAAGTGAGCAGTACTTC

j_call: TRBJ2-7
v_call: TRBV28
d_call: TRBD1
clone_size: -
cdr3_aa: CASSLQGQGSEQYF
cdr3_nt: TGTGCCAGCAGTCTCCAAGGACAGGGGAGCGAGCAGTACTTC

j_call: TRBJ2-7
v_call: TRBV7-8
d_call: TRBD2
clone_size: once
cdr3_aa: CASSLLVSGRSYEQYF
cdr3_nt: TGTGCCAGCAGCTTACTAGTCAGCGGGAGATCCTACGAGCAGTACTTC

j_call: TRBJ2-1
v_call: TRBV9
d_call: -
clone_size: -
cdr3_aa: CASSVWPVSYNEQFF
cdr3_nt: TGTGCCAGCAGCGTATGGCCTGTTTCCTACAATGAGCAGTTCTTC

j_call: TRBJ2-1
v_call: TRBV6-5
d_call: TRBD2
clone_size: -
cdr3_aa: CASCSSGRRNEQFF
cdr3_nt: TGTGCCAGCTGCTCTAGCGGGAGGCGAAATGAGCAGTTCTTC

j_call: TRBJ1-5
v_call: TRBV28
d_call: -
clone_size: few
cdr3_aa: CASSLVGNQPQHF
cdr3_nt: TGTGCCAGCAGTTTGGTAGGCAATCAGCCCCAGCATTTT

j_call: TRBJ2-3
v_call: TRBV7-9
d_call: TRBD2
clone_size: once
cdr3_aa: CASSFGLAGASSTDTQYF
cdr3_nt: TGTGCCAGCAGCTTCGGACTAGCGGGCGCGTCTAGCACAGATACGCAGTATTTT